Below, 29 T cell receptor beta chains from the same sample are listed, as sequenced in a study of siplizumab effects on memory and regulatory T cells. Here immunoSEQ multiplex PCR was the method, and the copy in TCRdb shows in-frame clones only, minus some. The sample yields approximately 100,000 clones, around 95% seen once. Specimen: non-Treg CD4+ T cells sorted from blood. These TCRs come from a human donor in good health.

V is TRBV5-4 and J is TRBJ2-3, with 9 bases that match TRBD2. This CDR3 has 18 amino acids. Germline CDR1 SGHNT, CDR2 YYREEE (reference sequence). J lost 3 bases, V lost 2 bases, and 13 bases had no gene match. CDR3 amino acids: CASSLAGTSRRGTDTQYF. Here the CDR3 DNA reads TGTGCCAGCAGCTTAGCCGGGACTAGCAGGCGGGGAACAGATACGCAGTATTTT.

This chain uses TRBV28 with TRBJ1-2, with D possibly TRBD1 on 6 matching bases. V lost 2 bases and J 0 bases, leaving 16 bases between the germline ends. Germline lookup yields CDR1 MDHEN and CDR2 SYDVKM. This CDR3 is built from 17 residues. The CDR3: CASSLLRGSKANYGYTF. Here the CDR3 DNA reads TGTGCCAGCAGTTTACTCAGGGGCTCCAAAGCTAACTATGGCTACACCTTC.

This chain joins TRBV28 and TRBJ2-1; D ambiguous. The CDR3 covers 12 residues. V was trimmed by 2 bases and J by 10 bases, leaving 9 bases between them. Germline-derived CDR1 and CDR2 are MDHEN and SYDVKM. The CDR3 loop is CASSLLAEEQFF. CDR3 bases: TGTGCCAGCAGTTTACTGGCAGAAGAGCAGTTCTTC.

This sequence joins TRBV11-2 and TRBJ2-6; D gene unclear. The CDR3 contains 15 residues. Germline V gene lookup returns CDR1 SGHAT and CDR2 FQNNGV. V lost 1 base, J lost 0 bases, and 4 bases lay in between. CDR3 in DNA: TGTGCCAGCAGCTTAGGAGGCTCTGGGGCCAACGTCCTGACTTTC. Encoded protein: CASSLGGSGANVLTF.

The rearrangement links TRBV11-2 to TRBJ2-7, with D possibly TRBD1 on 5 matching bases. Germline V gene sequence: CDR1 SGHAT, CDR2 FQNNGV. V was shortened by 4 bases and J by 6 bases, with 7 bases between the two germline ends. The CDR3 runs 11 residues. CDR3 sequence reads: CASSSGLEQYF. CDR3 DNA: TGTGCCAGCAGCTCAGGGCTCGAGCAGTACTTC.

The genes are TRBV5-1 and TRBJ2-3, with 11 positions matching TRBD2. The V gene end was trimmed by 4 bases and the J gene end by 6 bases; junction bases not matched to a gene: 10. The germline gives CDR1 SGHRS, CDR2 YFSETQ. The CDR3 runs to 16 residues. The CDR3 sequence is CASSPRVAGGPDTQYF. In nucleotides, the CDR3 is TGCGCCAGCAGCCCCAGAGTAGCGGGGGGGCCGGATACGCAGTATTTT. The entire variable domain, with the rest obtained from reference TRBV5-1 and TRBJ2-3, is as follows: KAGVTQTPRYLIKTRGQQVTLSCSPISGHRSVSWYQQTPGQGLQFLFEYFSETQRNKGNFPGRFSGRQFSNSRSEMNVSTLELGDSALYLCASSPRVAGGPDTQYFGPGTRLTVL.

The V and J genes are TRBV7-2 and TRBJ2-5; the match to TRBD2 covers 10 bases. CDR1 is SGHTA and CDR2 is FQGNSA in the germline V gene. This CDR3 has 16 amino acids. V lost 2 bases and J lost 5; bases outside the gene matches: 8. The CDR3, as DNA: TGTGCCAGCAGCTTATCGGCTAGCGGGGGTTGGGAGACCCAGTACTTC. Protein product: CASSLSASGGWETQYF.

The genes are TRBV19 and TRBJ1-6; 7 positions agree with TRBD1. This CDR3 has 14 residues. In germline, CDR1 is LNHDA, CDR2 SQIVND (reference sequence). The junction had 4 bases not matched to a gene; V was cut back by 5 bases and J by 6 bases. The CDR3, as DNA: TGTGCCAGTAGTCTCGGGACAGTTAATTCACCCCTCCACTTT. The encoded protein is CASSLGTVNSPLHF.

CDR3 sequence reads: CSVEGLLNGYTF. DNA for the CDR3: TGCAGCGTTGAGGGGCTTCTGAATGGCTACACCTTC. This chain uses TRBV29-1 with TRBJ1-2, with D maybe TRBD1 (5 bases). The CDR3 has 12 residues. The V and J ends lost 3 bases and 6 bases respectively, with 11 bases between them. The germline V gene encodes CDR1 SQVTM and CDR2 ANQGSEA.

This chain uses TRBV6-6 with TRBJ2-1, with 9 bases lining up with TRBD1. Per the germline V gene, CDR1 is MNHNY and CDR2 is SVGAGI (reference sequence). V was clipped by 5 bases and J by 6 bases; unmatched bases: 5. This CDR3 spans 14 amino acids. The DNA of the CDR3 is TGTGCCAGCAGTCCGGGACAGGGAATCAATGAGCAGTTCTTC. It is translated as CASSPGQGINEQFF.

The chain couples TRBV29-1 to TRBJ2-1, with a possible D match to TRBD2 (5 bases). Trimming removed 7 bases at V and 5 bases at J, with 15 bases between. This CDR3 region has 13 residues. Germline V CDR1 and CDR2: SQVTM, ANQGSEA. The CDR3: CSAGLEVNNEQFF. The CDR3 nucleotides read TGCAGCGCAGGCCTGGAGGTGAACAATGAGCAGTTCTTC.

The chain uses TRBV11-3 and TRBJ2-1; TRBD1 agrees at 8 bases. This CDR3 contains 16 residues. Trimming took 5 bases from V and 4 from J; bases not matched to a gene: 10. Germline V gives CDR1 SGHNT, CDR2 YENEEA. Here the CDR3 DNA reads TGTGCCAGCAGCCTCCCGGGGGACAGGCCTTACAATGAGCAGTTCTTC. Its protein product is CASSLPGDRPYNEQFF.

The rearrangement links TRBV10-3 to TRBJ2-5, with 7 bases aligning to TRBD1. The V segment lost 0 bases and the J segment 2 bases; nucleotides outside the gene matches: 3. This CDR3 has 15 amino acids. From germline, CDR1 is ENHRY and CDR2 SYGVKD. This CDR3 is CAISESGQSQETQYF. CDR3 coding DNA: TGTGCCATCAGTGAGTCGGGACAGTCACAAGAGACCCAGTACTTC.

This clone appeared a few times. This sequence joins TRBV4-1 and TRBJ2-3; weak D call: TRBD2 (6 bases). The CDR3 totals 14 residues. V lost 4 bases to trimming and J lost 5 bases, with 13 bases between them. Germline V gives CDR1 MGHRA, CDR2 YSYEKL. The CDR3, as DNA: TGCGCCAGCAGCCGCCTCCCGGGACTAGATACGCAGTATTTT. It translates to CASSRLPGLDTQYF.

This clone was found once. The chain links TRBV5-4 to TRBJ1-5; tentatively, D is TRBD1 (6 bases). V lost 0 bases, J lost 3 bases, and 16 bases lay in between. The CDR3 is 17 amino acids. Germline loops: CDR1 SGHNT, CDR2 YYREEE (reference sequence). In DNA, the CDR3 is TGTGCCAGCAGCTTGGGGGTTCCAGGGGCCCCCAATCAGCCCCAGCATTTT. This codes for CASSLGVPGAPNQPQHF.

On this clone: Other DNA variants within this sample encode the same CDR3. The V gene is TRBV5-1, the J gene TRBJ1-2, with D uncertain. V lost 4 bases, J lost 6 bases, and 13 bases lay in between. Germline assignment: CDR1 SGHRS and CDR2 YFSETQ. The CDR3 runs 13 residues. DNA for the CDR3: TGCGCCAGCAGCGGGGATGGGTCTCATGGCTACACCTTC. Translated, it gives CASSGDGSHGYTF.

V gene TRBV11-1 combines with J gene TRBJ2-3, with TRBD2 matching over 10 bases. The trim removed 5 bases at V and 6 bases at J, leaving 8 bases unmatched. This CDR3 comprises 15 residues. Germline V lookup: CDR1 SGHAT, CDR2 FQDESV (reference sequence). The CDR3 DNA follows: TGTGCCAGCAGCGTTAGCGGGGGGCAACCGGATACGCAGTATTTT. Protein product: CASSVSGGQPDTQYF.

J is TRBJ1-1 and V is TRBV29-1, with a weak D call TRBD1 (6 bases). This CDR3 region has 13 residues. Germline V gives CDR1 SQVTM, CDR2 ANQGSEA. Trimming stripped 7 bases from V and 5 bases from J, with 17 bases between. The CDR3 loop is CSARLDSLTEAFF. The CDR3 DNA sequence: TGCAGCGCCCGACTGGACAGCTTAACTGAAGCTTTCTTT.

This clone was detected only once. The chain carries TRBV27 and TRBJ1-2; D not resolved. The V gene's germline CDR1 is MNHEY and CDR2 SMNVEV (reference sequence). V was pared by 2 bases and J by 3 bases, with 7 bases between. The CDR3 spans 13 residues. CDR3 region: CASSLGSYYGYTF. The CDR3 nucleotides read TGTGCCAGCAGTTTAGGGAGTTACTATGGCTACACCTTC.

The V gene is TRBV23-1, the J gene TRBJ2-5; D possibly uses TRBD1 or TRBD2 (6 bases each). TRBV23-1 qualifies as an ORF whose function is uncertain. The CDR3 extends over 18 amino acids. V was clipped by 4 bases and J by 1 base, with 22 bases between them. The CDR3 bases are TGCGCCAGCAGTCCCAGGGAACGGGGGCCGCAAGCCCAAGAGACCCAGTACTTC. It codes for CASSPRERGPQAQETQYF.

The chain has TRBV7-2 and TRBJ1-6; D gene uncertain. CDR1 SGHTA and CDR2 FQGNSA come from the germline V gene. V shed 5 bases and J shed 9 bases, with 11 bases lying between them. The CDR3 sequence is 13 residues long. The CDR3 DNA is TGTGCCAGCAGCGTTATGGGGAGTTCACCCCTCCACTTT. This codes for CASSVMGSSPLHF. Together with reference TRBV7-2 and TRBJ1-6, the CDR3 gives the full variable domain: GAGVSQSPSNKVTEKGKDVELRCDPISGHTALYWYRQSLGQGLEFLIYFQGNSAPDKSGLPSDRFSAERTGGSVSTLTIQRTQQEDSAVYLCASSVMGSSPLHFGNGTRLTVT.

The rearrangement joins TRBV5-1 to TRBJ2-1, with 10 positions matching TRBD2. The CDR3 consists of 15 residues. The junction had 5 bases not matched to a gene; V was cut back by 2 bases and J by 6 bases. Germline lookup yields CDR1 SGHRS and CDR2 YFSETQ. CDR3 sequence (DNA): TGCGCCAGCAGCTTAAAACTAGCGGGGTCCAATGAGCAGTTCTTC. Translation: CASSLKLAGSNEQFF. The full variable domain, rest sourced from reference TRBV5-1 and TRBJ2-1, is KAGVTQTPRYLIKTRGQQVTLSCSPISGHRSVSWYQQTPGQGLQFLFEYFSETQRNKGNFPGRFSGRQFSNSRSEMNVSTLELGDSALYLCASSLKLAGSNEQFFGPGTRLTVL.

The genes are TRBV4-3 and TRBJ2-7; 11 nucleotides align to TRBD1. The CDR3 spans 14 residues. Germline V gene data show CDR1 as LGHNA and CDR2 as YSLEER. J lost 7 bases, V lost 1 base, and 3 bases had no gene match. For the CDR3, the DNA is TGCGCCAGCAGCCAAGGGGGGACAGGGGGTGAGCAGTACTTC. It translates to CASSQGGTGGEQYF.

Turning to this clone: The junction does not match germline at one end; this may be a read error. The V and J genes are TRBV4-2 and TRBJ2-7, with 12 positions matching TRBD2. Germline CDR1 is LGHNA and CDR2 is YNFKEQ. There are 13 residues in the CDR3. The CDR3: CASSQETSGGPHF. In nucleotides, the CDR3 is TGTGCCAGCAGCCAAGAGACTAGCGGGGGCCCCCACTTC.

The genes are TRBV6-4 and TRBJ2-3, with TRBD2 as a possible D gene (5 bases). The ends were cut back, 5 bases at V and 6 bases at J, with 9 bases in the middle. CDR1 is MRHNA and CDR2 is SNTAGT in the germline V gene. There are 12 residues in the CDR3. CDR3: CASSQTGDTQYF. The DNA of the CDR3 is TGTGCCAGCAGTCAAACGGGGGATACGCAGTATTTT.

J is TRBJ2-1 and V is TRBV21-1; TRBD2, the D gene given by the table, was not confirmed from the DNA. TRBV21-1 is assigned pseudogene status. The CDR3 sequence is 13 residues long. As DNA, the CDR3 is TGTGCCCCAGAGTGGAGGTCATACAATGAGCAGTTCTTC. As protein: CAPEWRSYNEQFF.

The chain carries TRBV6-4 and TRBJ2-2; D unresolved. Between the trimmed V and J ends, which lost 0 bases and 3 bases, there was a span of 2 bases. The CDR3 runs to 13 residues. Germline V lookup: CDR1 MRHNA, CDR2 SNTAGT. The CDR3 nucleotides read TGTGCCAGCAGTGACTCCGACACCGGGGAGCTGTTTTTT. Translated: CASSDSDTGELFF.

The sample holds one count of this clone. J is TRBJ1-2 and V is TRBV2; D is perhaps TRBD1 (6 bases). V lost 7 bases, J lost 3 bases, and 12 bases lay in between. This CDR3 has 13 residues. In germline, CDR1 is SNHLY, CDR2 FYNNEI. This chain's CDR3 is CASIDGTHYGYTF. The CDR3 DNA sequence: TGTGCCAGCATCGACGGGACACACTATGGCTACACCTTC.

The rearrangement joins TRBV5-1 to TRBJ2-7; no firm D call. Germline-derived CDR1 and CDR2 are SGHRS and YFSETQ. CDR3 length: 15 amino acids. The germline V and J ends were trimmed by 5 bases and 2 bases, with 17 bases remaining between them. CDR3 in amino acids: CASRKGDIDTYEQYF. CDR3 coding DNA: TGCGCCAGCAGGAAAGGAGATATCGACACCTACGAGCAGTACTTC.